This T cell receptor (beta chain) was observed in a study of blood T cell repertoires in COVID-19. The germline V gene has CDR1 SEHNR and CDR2 FQNEAQ (reference sequence). The junction had 2 bases not matched to a gene; V was cut back by 0 bases and J by 3 bases. The CDR3 totals 15 residues. Produced via immunoSEQ multiplex PCR; TCRdb's table is partial and in-frame only. The repertoire holds about 250,000 clones, with 70% to 90% as singletons. The cohort comprised adults aged about 18 to 90 years residing in approximately 25 US areas. Each recovered donor of Cohort 3 presented with two negative PCRs, clearance, or symptom resolution. This clone was recorded once.

Material: PBMCs or T cells enriched from blood (not recorded which). The J gene is TRBJ1-5, the V gene TRBV7-9; 7 nucleotides match TRBD1. The TCR comes from a woman in her twenties or thirties who had recovered from COVID-19. In nucleotides, the CDR3 is TGTGCCAGCAGCTTAGCAGGGGGCCCCAATCAGCCCCAGCATTTT. Encoded protein: CASSLAGGPNQPQHF.